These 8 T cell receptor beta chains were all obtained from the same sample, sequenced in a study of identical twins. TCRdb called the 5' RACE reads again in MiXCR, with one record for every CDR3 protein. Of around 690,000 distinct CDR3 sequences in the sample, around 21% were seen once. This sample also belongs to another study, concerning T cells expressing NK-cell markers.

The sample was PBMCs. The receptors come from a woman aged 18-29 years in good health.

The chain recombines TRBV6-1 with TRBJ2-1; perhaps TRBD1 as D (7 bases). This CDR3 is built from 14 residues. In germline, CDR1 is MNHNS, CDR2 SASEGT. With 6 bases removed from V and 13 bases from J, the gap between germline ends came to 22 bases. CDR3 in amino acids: CASSQGGGKLGQFF. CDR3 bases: TGTGCCAGCAGCCAGGGGGGCGGGAAGCTCGGACAGTTCTTC.

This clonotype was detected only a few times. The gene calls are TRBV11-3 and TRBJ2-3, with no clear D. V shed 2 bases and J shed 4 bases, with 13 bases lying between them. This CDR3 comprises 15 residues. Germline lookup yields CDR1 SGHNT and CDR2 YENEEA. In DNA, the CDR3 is TGTGCCAGCAGCTTATGGGCTCAAAAGGCAGATACGCAGTATTTT. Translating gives CASSLWAQKADTQYF.

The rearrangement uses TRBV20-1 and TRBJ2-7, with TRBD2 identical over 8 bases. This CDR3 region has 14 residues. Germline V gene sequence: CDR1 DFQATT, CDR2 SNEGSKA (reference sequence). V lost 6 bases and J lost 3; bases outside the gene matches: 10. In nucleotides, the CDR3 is TGCAGTGCCGACAAAGCGGGAGTGGTCTACGAGCAGTACTTC. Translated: CSADKAGVVYEQYF.

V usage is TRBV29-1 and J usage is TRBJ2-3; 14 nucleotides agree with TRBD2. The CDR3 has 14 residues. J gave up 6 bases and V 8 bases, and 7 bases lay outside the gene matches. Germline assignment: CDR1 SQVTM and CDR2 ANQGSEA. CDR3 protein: CSLKGLAGGDTQYF. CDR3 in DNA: TGCAGCTTGAAAGGACTAGCGGGAGGTGATACGCAGTATTTT.

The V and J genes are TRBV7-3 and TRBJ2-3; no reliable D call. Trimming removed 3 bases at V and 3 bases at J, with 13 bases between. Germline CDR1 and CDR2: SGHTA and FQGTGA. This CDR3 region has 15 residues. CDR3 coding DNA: TGTGCCAGCAGCTTTCATGTGGGGTGGACAGATACGCAGTATTTT. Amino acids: CASSFHVGWTDTQYF.

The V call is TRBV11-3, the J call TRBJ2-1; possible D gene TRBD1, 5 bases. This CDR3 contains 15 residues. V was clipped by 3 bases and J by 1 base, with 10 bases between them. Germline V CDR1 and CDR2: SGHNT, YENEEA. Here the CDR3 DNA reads TGTGCCAGCAGCTTTTTTTCAGGGTCCTACAATGAGCAGTTCTTC. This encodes CASSFFSGSYNEQFF.

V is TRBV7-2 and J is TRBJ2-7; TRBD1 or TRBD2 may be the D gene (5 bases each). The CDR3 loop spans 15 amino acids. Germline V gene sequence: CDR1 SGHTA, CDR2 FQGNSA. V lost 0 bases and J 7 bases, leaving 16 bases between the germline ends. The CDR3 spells CASSLAGEQFPEQYF. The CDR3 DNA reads TGTGCCAGCAGCTTAGCGGGGGAACAGTTCCCGGAGCAGTACTTC.

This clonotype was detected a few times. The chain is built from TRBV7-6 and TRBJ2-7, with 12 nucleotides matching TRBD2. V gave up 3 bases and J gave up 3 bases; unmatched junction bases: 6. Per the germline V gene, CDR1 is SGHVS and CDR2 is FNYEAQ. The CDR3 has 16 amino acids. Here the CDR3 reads CASSFIPTSGSYEQYF. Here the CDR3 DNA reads TGTGCCAGCAGCTTTATCCCGACTAGCGGGAGCTACGAGCAGTACTTC.